The 6 T cell receptor beta chains in this list originate from one sample, sequenced in a study of cytomegalovirus exposure and HLA in healthy donors. Vbeta (60) and Jbeta (13) primers were used in the PCR. Measured with immunoSEQ multiplex PCR; TCRdb has only the in-frame clones, and not every one. The record lists 200,000 to 250,000 clones, of which the ten most abundant hold roughly 0.98%. The sequencing input was PBMCs. These receptors all stem from a young woman in good health and CMV-seropositive.

The genes are TRBV5-8 and TRBJ2-7; D is perhaps TRBD2 (5 bases). V lost 4 bases and J lost 6, with 20 bases in between. The CDR3 is 15 amino acids. Germline V CDR1 and CDR2: SGHTS, YDEGEE. The CDR3 reads CASSRSLGEPSEQYF. The CDR3 nucleotides are TGTGCCAGCAGCCGAAGTTTGGGAGAGCCCTCCGAGCAGTACTTC.

V gene TRBV6-6 combines with J gene TRBJ2-5, with a tentative D call TRBD1 (6 bases). The length of the CDR3 is 14 residues. V dropped 0 bases and J dropped 6 bases, with 11 bases sitting between them. Germline V gives CDR1 MNHNY, CDR2 SVGAGI (reference sequence). The CDR3 reads CASSYSYREKTQYF. The CDR3 DNA reads as TGTGCCAGCAGTTACTCGTACAGGGAGAAGACCCAGTACTTC.

The gene calls are TRBV6-1 and TRBJ2-3; D unresolved. V was pared by 6 bases and J by 2 bases, with 6 bases between. The CDR3 covers 12 residues. The germline gives CDR1 MNHNS, CDR2 SASEGT. The DNA for the CDR3 is TGTGCCAGCAGCCTAGTCACAGATACGCAGTATTTT. It encodes CASSLVTDTQYF.

The gene calls are TRBV5-1 and TRBJ1-2, with a possible D match to TRBD1 (6 bases). Germline CDR1 is SGHRS and CDR2 is YFSETQ. Trimming removed 4 bases at V and 4 bases at J, with 14 bases between. This CDR3 contains 14 residues. This CDR3 reads CASSASDRSYGYTF. The CDR3 nucleotides read TGCGCCAGCAGCGCCTCCGACAGGTCCTATGGCTACACCTTC.

The chain couples TRBV7-9 to TRBJ2-1, with TRBD2 identical over 12 bases. CDR3 size: 16 residues. Germline values: CDR1 SEHNR, CDR2 FQNEAQ (reference sequence). The junction had 12 bases not matched to a gene; V was cut back by 5 bases and J by 10 bases. The CDR3 sequence: CASSLLTSGSLGEQFF. The CDR3 DNA reads as TGTGCCAGCAGCCTCCTGACTAGCGGGAGTTTAGGAGAGCAGTTCTTC.

The chain employs TRBV30 and TRBJ1-6, with TRBD1 matching 9 bases. Losses at the gene ends were 1 base for V and 10 bases for J; bases not matched to a gene: 14. This CDR3 contains 17 residues. Per the germline V gene, CDR1 is GTSNPN and CDR2 is SVGIG (reference sequence). The CDR3 region has the DNA TGTGCCTGGAGTGGAGTTAGGGGACAGGGAAGTCGGTCACCCCTCCACTTT. Amino acids: CAWSGVRGQGSRSPLHF.